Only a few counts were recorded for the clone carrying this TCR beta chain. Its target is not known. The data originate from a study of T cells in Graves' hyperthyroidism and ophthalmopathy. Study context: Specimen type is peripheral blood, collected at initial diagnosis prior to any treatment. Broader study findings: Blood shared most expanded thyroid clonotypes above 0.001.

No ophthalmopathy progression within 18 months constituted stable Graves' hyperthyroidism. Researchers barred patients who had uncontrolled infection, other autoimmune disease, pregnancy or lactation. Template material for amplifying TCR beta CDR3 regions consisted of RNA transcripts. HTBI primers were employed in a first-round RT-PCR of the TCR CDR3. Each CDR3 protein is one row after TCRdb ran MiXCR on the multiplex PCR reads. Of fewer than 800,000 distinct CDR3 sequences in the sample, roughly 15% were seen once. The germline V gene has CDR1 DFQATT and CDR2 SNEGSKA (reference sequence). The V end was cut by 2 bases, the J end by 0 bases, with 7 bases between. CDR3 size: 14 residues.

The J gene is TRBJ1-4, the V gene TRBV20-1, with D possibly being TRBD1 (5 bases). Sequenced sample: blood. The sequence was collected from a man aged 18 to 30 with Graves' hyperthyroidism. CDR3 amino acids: CSARQGTTNEKLFF. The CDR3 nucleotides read TGCAGTGCTAGACAGGGCACAACTAATGAAAAACTGTTTTTT.